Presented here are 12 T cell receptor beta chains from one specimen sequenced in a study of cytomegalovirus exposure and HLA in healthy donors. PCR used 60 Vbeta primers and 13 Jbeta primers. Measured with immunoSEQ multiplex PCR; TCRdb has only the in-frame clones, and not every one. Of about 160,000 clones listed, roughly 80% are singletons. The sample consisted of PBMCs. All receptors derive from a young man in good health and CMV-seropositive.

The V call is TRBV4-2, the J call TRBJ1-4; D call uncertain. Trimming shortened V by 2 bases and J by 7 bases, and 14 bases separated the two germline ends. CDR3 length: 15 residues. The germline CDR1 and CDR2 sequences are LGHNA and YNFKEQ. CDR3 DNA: TGTGCCAGCAGCCAAAGCAAAGGCGGGAGTGAAAAACTGTTTTTT. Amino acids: CASSQSKGGSEKLFF.

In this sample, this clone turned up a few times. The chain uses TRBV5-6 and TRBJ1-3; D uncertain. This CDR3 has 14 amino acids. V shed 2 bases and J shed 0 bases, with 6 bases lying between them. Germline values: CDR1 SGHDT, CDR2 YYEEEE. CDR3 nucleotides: TGTGCCAGCAGCTTCAGGTACTCTGGAAACACCATATATTTT. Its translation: CASSFRYSGNTIYF.

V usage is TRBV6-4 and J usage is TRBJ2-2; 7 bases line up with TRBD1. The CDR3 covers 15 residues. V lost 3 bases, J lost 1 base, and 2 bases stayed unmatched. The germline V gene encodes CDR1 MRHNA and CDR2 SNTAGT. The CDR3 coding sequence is TGTGCCAGCAGTGAGAGGACAGGGAACACCGGGGAGCTGTTTTTT. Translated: CASSERTGNTGELFF.

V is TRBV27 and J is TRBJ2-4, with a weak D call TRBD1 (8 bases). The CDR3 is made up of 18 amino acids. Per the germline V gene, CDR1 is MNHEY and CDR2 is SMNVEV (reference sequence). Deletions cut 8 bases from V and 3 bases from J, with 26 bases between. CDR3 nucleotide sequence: TGTGCCAGCTCTCTAGGACAGGGAAGGGGGACTAACAAAAACATTCAGTACTTC. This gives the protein CASSLGQGRGTNKNIQYF.

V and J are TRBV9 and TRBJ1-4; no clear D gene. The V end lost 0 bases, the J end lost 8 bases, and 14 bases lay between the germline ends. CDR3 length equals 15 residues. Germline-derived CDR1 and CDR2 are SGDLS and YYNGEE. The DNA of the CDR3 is TGTGCCAGCAGCGTAGGCCCAAAGGAGGGCGAAAAACTGTTTTTT. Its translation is CASSVGPKEGEKLFF.

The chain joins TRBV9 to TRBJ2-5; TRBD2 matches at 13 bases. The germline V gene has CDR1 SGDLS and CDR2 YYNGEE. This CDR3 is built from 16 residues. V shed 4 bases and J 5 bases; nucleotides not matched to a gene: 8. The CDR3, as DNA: TGTGCCAGCAGCCCCTGGACTAGCGGGAGAGGGGAGACCCAGTACTTC. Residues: CASSPWTSGRGETQYF. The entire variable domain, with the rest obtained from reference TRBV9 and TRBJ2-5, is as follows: DSGVTQTPKHLITATGQRVTLRCSPRSGDLSVYWYQQSLDQGLQFLIQYYNGEERAKGNILERFSAQQFPDLHSELNLSSLELGDSALYFCASSPWTSGRGETQYFGPGTRLLVL.

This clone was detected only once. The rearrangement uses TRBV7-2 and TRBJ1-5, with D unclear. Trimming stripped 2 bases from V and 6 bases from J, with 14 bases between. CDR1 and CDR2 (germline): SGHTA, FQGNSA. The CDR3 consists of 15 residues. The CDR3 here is CASSLNLGRGQPQHF. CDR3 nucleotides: TGTGCCAGCAGCTTAAATTTGGGCCGGGGTCAGCCCCAGCATTTT.

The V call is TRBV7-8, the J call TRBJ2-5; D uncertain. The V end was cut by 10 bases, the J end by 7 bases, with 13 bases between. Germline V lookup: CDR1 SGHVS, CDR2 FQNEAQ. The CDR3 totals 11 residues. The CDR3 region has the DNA TGTGCCACCCATTCCCTCAGGACCCAGTACTTC. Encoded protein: CATHSLRTQYF.

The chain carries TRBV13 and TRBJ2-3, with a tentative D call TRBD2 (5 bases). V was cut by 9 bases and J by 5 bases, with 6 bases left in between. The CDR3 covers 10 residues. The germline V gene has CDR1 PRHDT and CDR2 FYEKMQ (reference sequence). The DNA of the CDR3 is TGTGCCAGGGGGAGAGATACGCAGTATTTT. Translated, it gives CARGRDTQYF.

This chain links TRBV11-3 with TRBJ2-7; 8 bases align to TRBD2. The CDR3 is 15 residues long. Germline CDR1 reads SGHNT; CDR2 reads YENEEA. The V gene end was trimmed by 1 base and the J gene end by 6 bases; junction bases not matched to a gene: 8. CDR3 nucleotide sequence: TGTGCCAGCAGCTTAGGTCGGGCGGGAGGTACCGAGCAGTACTTC. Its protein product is CASSLGRAGGTEQYF.

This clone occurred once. The CDR3 region is CASSSGQVSGNTIYF. The CDR3 coding sequence is TGTGCCAGCTCATCGGGACAGGTCTCTGGAAACACCATATATTTT. The chain is built from TRBV18 and TRBJ1-3; 8 nucleotides match TRBD1. CDR3 length: 15 residues. Germline V CDR1 and CDR2: KGHSH, LQKENI. After removal of 5 bases from V and 0 bases from J, the junction contained 3 bases not matched to a gene.

The CDR3 DNA is TGTGCCAGCAGCTTAGCCCAGGGAGGATCCTACGAGCAGTACTTC. This translates into CASSLAQGGSYEQYF. The genes are TRBV7-9 and TRBJ2-7, with D possibly matching TRBD2 (6 bases). The CDR3 runs to 15 residues. Trimming removed 0 bases at V and 1 base at J, with 10 bases between. From germline, CDR1 is SEHNR and CDR2 FQNEAQ (reference sequence).